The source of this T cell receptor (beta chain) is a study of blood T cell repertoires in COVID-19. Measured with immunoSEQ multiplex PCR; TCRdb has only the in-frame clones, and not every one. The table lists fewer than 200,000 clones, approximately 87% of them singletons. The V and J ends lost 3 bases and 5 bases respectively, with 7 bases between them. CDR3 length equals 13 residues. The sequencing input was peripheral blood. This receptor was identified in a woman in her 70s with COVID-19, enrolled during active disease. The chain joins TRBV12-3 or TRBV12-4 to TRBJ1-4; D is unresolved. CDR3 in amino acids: CASSFDLNEKLFF. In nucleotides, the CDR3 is TGTGCCAGCAGTTTTGATCTAAATGAAAAACTGTTTTTT.